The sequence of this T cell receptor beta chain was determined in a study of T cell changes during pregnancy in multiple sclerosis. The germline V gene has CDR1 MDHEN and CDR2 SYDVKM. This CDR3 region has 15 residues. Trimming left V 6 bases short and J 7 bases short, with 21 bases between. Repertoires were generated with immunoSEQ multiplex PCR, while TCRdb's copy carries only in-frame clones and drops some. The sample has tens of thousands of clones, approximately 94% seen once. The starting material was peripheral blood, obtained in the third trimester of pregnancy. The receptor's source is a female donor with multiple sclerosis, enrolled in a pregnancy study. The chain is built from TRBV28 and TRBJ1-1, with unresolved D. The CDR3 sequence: CASRPTTPGLIEAFF. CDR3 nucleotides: TGTGCCAGCAGGCCCACAACTCCGGGGTTGATTGAAGCTTTCTTT.